The 20 T cell receptor beta chains below come from one sample, sequenced in a study of tumor-infiltrating lymphocytes in primary liver carcinoma. Making TCR beta cDNA involved 400 to 600 ng total RNA and a constant-region primer. Employing slightly modified ARM-PCR, three nested multiplex PCR rounds were run, and these gave rise to the TCR beta libraries. TRBV1-TRBV30 forward primers and a C-beta reverse primer were used in the first two PCR rounds, which each ran for approximately 11 cycles. TCRdb fed the multiplex PCR reads into MiXCR, producing one record per CDR3 protein. The table has 150,000 to 200,000 distinct CDR3 sequences, about two thirds seen once; the top ten hold 7% to 8.5%. Both blood RNA, taken from unsorted whole blood, and germline DNA were extracted. Sequencing used peripheral blood. The receptor set was obtained from an older woman with primary liver carcinoma and hepatitis B virus infection.

As regards this clonotype: The CDR3 end shows no conserved phenylalanine or tryptophan, and so a read error is likely. This rearrangement joins TRBV11-2 to TRBJ1-5; the D is unclear. Germline V gene data show CDR1 as SGHAT and CDR2 as FQNNGV. There are 13 residues in the CDR3. The CDR3 spells CASGRELNQPQHL. CDR3 DNA sequence: TGCGCCAGCGGGAGGGAACTGAATCAGCCCCAGCATCTT.

V and J are TRBV11-2 and TRBJ2-5; 12 positions match TRBD2. Per germline, CDR1 SGHAT and CDR2 FQNNGV. The CDR3 spans 16 residues. V dropped 11 bases and J dropped 4; count of bases not matched to a gene: 14. As DNA, the CDR3 is TGTGCCGGCAACCTGGCCAGACTAGCGGGAGCAGAGACCCAGTACTTC. Translated, it gives CAGNLARLAGAETQYF.

Note on this clonotype: One end of the junction varies from germline; a read error may be responsible. The gene calls are TRBV6-2 or TRBV6-3 and TRBJ2-7; tentatively, D is TRBD1 (8 bases). This CDR3 comprises 15 residues. Germline V lookup: CDR1 MNHEY, CDR2 SVGEGT. CDR3 DNA: TGTACCAGCAGTTCCGACAGGGGAGGGGTAGACGAGCAGTACTTC. The encoded protein is CTSSSDRGGVDEQYF.

The sample holds many counts of this clonotype. This chain connects TRBV6-1 to TRBJ2-6; D is undetermined. Germline loops: CDR1 MNHNS, CDR2 SASEGT. This CDR3 region has 14 residues. The germline V and J ends were trimmed by 7 bases and 0 bases, with 7 bases remaining between them. Here the CDR3 DNA reads TGTGCCAGCACCCTTCTCTCTGGGGCCAACGTCCTGACTTTC. Protein sequence: CASTLLSGANVLTF.

About this clonotype: A read error may be the cause here, since a much bigger clone is one base away. The V call is TRBV5-4, the J call TRBJ2-3; weak D call: TRBD1 (6 bases). CDR1 and CDR2 (germline): SGHNT, YYREEE (reference sequence). The CDR3 is 14 residues long. V was cut by 4 bases and J by 5 bases, with 14 bases left in between. CDR3 protein: CASSTSQGIDTQYF. For the CDR3, the DNA is TGTGCCAGCAGCACATCACAGGGAATAGATACGCAGTATTTT. Filled out from reference TRBV5-4 and TRBJ2-3, the complete variable domain reads ETGVTQSPTHLIKTRGQQVTLRCSSQSGHNTVSWYQQALGQGPQFIFQYYREEENGRGNFPPRFSGLQFPNYSSELNVNALELDDSALYLCASSTSQGIDTQYFGPGTRLTVL.

V and J are TRBV27 and TRBJ1-2; 9 nucleotides align to TRBD1. With 6 bases clipped from V and 0 bases from J, the junction kept 2 bases outside the gene matches. CDR3 length: 14 amino acids. Germline assignment: CDR1 MNHEY and CDR2 SMNVEV (reference sequence). CDR3 amino acids: CASRRDRANYGYTF. CDR3 DNA: TGTGCCAGCAGACGGGACAGGGCTAACTATGGCTACACCTTC.

This clonotype came up many times. CDR3 DNA sequence: TGCGCCAGCAGCCAAGGGCCGGTGAACACTGAAGCTTTCTTT. Translated, it gives CASSQGPVNTEAFF. The chain links TRBV4-1 to TRBJ1-1; D gene uncertain. The CDR3 spans 14 residues. Germline-derived CDR1 and CDR2 are MGHRA and YSYEKL. The V end was cut by 1 base, the J end by 0 bases, with 6 bases between.

This clonotype occurred many times. This chain joins TRBV12-3 or TRBV12-4 and TRBJ2-5; D not certain. This CDR3 is 13 amino acids long. With 3 bases removed from V and 1 base from J, the gap between germline ends came to 6 bases. CDR3 sequence: CASSLPAQETQYF. CDR3 DNA sequence: TGTGCCAGCAGTTTGCCAGCCCAAGAGACCCAGTACTTC.

Worth noting for this clonotype: This clone may be a read error of a much larger clone one base away. The chain has TRBV4-2 and TRBJ1-1; possible D gene TRBD1, 6 bases. This CDR3 spans 15 amino acids. The germline CDR1 and CDR2 sequences are LGHNA and YNFKEQ. CDR3 sequence reads: CTSSPGGGPGTEAFF. The CDR3 region has the DNA TGTACCAGCAGCCCCGGGGGGGGGCCGGGCACTGAAGCTTTCTTT.

This clonotype was detected once. The V gene is TRBV29-1, the J gene TRBJ2-5; D tentatively fits TRBD1 or TRBD2 (5 bases each). Germline CDR1 reads SQVTM; CDR2 reads ANQGSEA. Trimming shortened V by 6 bases and J by 10 bases, and 15 bases separated the two germline ends. The CDR3 totals 11 residues. CDR3 in amino acids: CSVTAGSVQYF. The DNA of the CDR3 is TGCAGCGTCACGGCAGGGAGTGTCCAGTACTTC.

On this clonotype: Without the conserved terminal phenylalanine or tryptophan, this CDR3 likely stems from a read error. The chain recombines TRBV11-2 with TRBJ2-6; 10 nucleotides agree with TRBD2. The J segment lost 2 bases and the V segment lost 9 bases, leaving 7 bases of the junction unmatched. The CDR3 length is 16 residues. Germline-derived CDR1 and CDR2 are SGHAT and FQNNGV. The CDR3 DNA is TGTGCCAGTAGTTCCAGCGGGAGGGCTGGGGCCAACGTCCTGACTCTC. Translation gives CASSSSGRAGANVLTL.

About this clonotype: No conserved phenylalanine or tryptophan ends this CDR3, so it is likely a read error. This sequence joins TRBV11-2 and TRBJ1-6, with D perhaps matching TRBD1 (5 bases). CDR1 and CDR2 from the germline V gene are SGHAT and FQNNGV. CDR3 length equals 15 residues. CDR3 region: CASSLEWGGNSPLHS. The CDR3 coding sequence is TGTGCCAGCAGCCTAGAATGGGGGGGTAATTCACCCCTCCACTCT.

As for this clonotype: The junction departs from germline at one end; a sequencing error may be responsible. CDR3 bases: TGTGCTACCGGACTAGCGGGAGGCAATGAGCAGCTCTTC. This encodes CATGLAGGNEQLF. The chain joins TRBV10-3 to TRBJ2-1; 14 nucleotides align to TRBD2. CDR3 length equals 13 residues. Germline V lookup: CDR1 ENHRY, CDR2 SYGVKD.

Points on this clonotype: At one end the junction does not follow the germline gene, possibly because of a read error. V is TRBV6-6 and J is TRBJ1-4; D gene ambiguous. The germline CDR1 and CDR2 sequences are MNHNY and SVGAGI (reference sequence). The CDR3 covers 15 residues. CDR3: CAGSYSNGRNEKLFF. CDR3 in DNA: TGTGCCGGCAGTTACTCGAACGGGCGAAATGAAAAACTGTTTTTT.

The chain employs TRBV28 and TRBJ2-3, with TRBD2 as a possible D gene (6 bases). The CDR3 is made up of 14 amino acids. Germline loops: CDR1 MDHEN, CDR2 SYDVKM. Trimming cost V 3 bases and J 2 bases, with 9 bases left between them. CDR3 sequence: CASSLEGDTDTQYF. The CDR3 DNA sequence: TGTGCCAGCAGTTTGGAGGGAGACACAGATACGCAGTATTTT. Combining the CDR3 with reference TRBV28 and TRBJ2-3 gives the whole variable domain DVKVTQSSRYLVKRTGEKVFLECVQDMDHENMFWYRQDPGLGLRLIYFSYDVKMKEKGDIPEGYSVSREKKERFSLILESASTNQTSMYLCASSLEGDTDTQYFGPGTRLTVL.

This clonotype was observed many times. The V call is TRBV6-1, the J call TRBJ2-3; D gene ambiguous. The CDR3 runs 15 residues. Germline V gene data show CDR1 as MNHNS and CDR2 as SASEGT. The V end was cut by 4 bases, the J end by 0 bases, with 11 bases between. Written as DNA, the CDR3 is TGTGCCAGCAGTGTCAACAGCGTTAGCACAGATACGCAGTATTTT. The encoded protein is CASSVNSVSTDTQYF.

V gene TRBV11-1 combines with J gene TRBJ2-1, with 13 nucleotides matching TRBD2. CDR1 SGHAT and CDR2 FQDESV come from the germline V gene (reference sequence). Losses at the gene ends were 5 bases for V and 13 bases for J; bases not matched to a gene: 11. The CDR3 has 15 amino acids. In DNA, the CDR3 is TGTGCCAGCAGCACCCGGACTAGCGGGAGCGGTGACCAGTTCTTC. This codes for CASSTRTSGSGDQFF.

V and J are TRBV30 and TRBJ2-1; 15 bases map to TRBD2. CDR3 size: 15 residues. V lost 0 bases to trimming and J lost 10 bases; unmatched junction nucleotides: 4. The germline V gene has CDR1 GTSNPN and CDR2 SVGIG (reference sequence). In DNA, the CDR3 is TGTGCCTGGAGTGTACTAGGGACTAGCGGGAGGGAGCAGTTCTTC. Encoded protein: CAWSVLGTSGREQFF.

Comment on this clonotype: Being one base from a much bigger clone, this may be a read error. This chain connects TRBV29-1 to TRBJ1-1; possible D gene TRBD1, 5 bases. V lost 5 bases to trimming and J lost 5 bases, with 12 bases between them. CDR1 is SQVTM, CDR2 ANQGSEA, per germline. This CDR3 is 12 amino acids long. The CDR3 nucleotides read TGCAGCGTTCGATGGGGCACGACTGAAGCTTTCTTT. Its protein is CSVRWGTTEAFF.

This clonotype was recorded a few times. Sequence at one end of the junction differs from germline and may be a read error. The chain is built from TRBV6-1 and TRBJ2-3; D unclear. The CDR3 totals 12 residues. The germline V gene encodes CDR1 MNHNS and CDR2 SASEGT. For the CDR3, the DNA is TGTGCCAGCAATGAAAATGCTGATACACAGTATTTT. It codes for CASNENADTQYF.